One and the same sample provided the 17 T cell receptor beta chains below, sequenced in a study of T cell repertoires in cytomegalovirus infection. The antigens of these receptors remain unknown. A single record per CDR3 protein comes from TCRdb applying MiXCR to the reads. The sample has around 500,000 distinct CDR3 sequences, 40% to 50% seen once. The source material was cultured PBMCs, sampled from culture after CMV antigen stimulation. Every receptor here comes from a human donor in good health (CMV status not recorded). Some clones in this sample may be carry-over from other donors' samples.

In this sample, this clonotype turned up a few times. As DNA, the CDR3 is TGTGCCAGCAGCTTCTACAGCCGCGAGCAGTACTTC. This codes for CASSFYSREQYF. The chain carries TRBV7-2 and TRBJ2-7; D unclear. This CDR3 region has 12 residues. The germline CDR1 and CDR2 sequences are SGHTA and FQGNSA. V dropped 3 bases and J dropped 6 bases, with 9 bases sitting between them. Using reference TRBV7-2 and TRBJ2-7 for the parts outside the CDR3, the full variable domain is GAGVSQSPSNKVTEKGKDVELRCDPISGHTALYWYRQSLGQGLEFLIYFQGNSAPDKSGLPSDRFSAERTGGSVSTLTIQRTQQEDSAVYLCASSFYSREQYFGPGTRLTVT.

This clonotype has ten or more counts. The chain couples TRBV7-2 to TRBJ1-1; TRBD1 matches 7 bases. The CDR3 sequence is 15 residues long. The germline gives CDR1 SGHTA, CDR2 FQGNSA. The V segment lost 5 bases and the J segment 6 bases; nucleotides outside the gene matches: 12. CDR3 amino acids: CASSPTVTGFSEAFF. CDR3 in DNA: TGTGCCAGCAGCCCCACGGTGACAGGGTTCTCTGAAGCTTTCTTT.

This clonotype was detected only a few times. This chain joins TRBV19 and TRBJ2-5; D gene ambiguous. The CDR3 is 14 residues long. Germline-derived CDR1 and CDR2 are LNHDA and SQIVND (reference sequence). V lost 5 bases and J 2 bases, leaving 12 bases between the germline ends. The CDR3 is CASSPTYEQETQYF. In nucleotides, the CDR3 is TGTGCCAGTAGTCCGACCTACGAACAAGAGACCCAGTACTTC.

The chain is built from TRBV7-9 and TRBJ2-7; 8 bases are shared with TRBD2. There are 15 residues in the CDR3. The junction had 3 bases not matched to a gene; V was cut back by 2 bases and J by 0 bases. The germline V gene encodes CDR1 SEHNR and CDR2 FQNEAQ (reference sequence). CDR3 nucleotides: TGTGCCAGCAGCTTATCAGCGGGAGTCTCCTACGAGCAGTACTTC. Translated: CASSLSAGVSYEQYF.

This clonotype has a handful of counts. DNA for the CDR3: TGTGCCATCAGTGGCCCGGCAGGGGGTGAGGAGACCCAGTACTTC. Its protein product is CAISGPAGGEETQYF. V is TRBV10-3 and J is TRBJ2-5; TRBD1 matches at 7 bases. The CDR3 is made up of 15 amino acids. Germline V gene data show CDR1 as ENHRY and CDR2 as SYGVKD. The trim removed 4 bases at V and 5 bases at J, leaving 10 bases unmatched.

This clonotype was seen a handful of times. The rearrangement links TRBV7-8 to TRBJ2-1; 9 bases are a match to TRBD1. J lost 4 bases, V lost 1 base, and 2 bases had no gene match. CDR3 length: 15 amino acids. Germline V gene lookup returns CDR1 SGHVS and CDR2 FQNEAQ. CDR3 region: CASSLDGTGYNEQFF. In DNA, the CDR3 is TGTGCCAGCAGCTTAGATGGGACAGGGTACAATGAGCAGTTCTTC.

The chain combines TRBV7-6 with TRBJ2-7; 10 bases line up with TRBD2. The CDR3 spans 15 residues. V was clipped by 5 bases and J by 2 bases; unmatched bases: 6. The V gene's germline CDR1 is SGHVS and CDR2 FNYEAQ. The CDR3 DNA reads TGTGCCAGCAGCCGCGGACTAGCGGACGCCTACGAGCAGTACTTC. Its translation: CASSRGLADAYEQYF. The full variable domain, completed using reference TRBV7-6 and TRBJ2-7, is GAGVSQSPRYKVTKRGQDVALRCDPISGHVSLYWYRQALGQGPEFLTYFNYEAQQDKSGLPNDRFSAERPEGSISTLTIQRTEQRDSAMYRCASSRGLADAYEQYFGPGTRLTVT.

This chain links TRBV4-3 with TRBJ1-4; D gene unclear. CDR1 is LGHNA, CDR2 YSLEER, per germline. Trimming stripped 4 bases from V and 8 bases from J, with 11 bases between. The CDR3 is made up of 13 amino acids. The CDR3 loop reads CASSLEPGEKLFF. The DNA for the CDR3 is TGCGCCAGCAGCCTCGAGCCGGGGGAAAAACTGTTTTTT.

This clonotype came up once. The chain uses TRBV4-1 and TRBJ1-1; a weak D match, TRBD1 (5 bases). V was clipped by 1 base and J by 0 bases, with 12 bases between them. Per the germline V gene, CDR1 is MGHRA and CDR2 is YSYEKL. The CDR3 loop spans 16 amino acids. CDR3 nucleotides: TGCGCCAGCAGCCAAGGGGGGACGGCCCTGAACACTGAAGCTTTCTTT. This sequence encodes CASSQGGTALNTEAFF.

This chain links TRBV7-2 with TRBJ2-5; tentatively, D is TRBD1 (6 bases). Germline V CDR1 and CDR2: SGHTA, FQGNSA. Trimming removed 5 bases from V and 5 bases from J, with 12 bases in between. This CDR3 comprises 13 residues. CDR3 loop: CASSAKGDETQYF. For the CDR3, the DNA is TGTGCCAGCAGCGCTAAGGGGGACGAGACCCAGTACTTC.

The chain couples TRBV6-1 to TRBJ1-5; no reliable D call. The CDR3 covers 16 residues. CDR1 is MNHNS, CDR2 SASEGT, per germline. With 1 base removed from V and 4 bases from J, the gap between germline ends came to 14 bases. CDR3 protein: CASSEGPFNRNQPQHF. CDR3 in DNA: TGTGCCAGCAGTGAAGGCCCCTTTAATAGAAATCAGCCCCAGCATTTT.

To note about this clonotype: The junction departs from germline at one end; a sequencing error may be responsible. The CDR3 protein is CASSVQGLEMLF. DNA for the CDR3: TGTGCCAGCAGCGTCCAGGGACTAGAAATGTTATTT. V and J are TRBV27 and TRBJ2-3, with 8 bases fitting TRBD2. CDR1 and CDR2 (germline): MNHEY, SMNVEV (reference sequence). The CDR3 has 12 amino acids.

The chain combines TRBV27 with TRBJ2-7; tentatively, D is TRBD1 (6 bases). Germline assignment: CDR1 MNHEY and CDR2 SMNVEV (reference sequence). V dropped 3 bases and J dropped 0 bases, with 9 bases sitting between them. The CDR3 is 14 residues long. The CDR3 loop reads CASSFRDTSYEQYF. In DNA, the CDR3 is TGTGCCAGCAGTTTCCGGGACACCTCCTACGAGCAGTACTTC.

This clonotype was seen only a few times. The CDR3 here is CASSLNAGETQYF. In nucleotides, the CDR3 is TGTGCCAGCAGCTTGAACGCCGGAGAGACCCAGTACTTC. This rearrangement joins TRBV7-9 to TRBJ2-5; D ambiguous. V was pared by 3 bases and J by 4 bases, with 9 bases between. Germline CDR1 and CDR2: SEHNR and FQNEAQ (reference sequence). The length of the CDR3 is 13 residues.

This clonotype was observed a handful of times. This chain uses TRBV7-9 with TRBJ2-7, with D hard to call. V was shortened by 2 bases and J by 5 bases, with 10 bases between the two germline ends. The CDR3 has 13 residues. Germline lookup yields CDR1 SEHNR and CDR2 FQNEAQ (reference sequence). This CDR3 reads CASSLKSEHEQYF. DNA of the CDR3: TGTGCCAGCAGCTTAAAGAGCGAGCACGAGCAGTACTTC. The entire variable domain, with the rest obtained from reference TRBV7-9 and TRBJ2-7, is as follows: DTGVSQNPRHKITKRGQNVTFRCDPISEHNRLYWYRQTLGQGPEFLTYFQNEAQLEKSRLLSDRFSAERPKGSFSTLEIQRTEQGDSAMYLCASSLKSEHEQYFGPGTRLTVT.

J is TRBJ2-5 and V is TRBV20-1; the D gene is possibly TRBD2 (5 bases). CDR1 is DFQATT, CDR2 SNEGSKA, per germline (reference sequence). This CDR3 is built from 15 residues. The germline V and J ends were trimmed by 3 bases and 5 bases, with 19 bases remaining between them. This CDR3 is CSASVFSPSLETQYF. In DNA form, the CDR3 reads TGCAGTGCTAGTGTGTTCTCGCCTAGCCTGGAGACCCAGTACTTC.

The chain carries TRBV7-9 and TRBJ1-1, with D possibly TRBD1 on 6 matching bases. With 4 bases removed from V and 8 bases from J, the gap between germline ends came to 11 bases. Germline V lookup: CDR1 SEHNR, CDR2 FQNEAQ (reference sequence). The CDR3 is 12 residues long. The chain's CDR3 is CASSSTGIEAFF. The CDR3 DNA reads TGTGCCAGCAGCTCAACAGGGATAGAAGCTTTCTTT.